This entry is about one T cell receptor beta chain. V lost 0 bases to trimming and J lost 4 bases, with 13 bases between them. The CDR3 spans 16 residues. Germline assignment: CDR1 LGHNA and CDR2 YNFKEQ. This table comes from immunoSEQ multiplex PCR, and its TCRdb copy is limited to in-frame clones, with some not included. The sample gives approximately 97,000 clones, about 90% of which show up once; less than 8% is in the top ten. This entry comes from a study of T cell responses to AZD1222 COVID-19 vaccine. The sequence was collected from an adult in good health. This specimen consisted of peripheral blood, obtained on day 0 of AZD1222 vaccination. The V gene is TRBV4-2, the J gene TRBJ1-5, with no clear D. CDR3 nucleotide sequence: TGTGCCAGCAGCCAAGAAGTAAGGGAGTATAATCAGCCCCAGCATTTT. Amino acids: CASSQEVREYNQPQHF.